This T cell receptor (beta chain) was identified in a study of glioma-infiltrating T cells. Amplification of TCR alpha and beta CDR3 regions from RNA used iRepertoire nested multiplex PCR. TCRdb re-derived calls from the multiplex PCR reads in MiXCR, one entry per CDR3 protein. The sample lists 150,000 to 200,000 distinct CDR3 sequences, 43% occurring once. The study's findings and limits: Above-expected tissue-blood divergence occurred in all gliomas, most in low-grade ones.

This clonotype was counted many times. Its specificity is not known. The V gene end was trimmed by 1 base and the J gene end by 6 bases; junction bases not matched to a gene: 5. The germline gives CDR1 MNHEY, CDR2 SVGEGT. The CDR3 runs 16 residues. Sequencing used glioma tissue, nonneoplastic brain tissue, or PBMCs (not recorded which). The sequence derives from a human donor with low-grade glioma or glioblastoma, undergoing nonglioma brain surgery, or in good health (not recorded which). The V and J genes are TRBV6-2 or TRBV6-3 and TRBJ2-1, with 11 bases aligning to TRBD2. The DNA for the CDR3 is TGTGCCAGCAGTTACTTACTAGCGGGAGTTCTCAATGAGCAGTTCTTC. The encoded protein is CASSYLLAGVLNEQFF.